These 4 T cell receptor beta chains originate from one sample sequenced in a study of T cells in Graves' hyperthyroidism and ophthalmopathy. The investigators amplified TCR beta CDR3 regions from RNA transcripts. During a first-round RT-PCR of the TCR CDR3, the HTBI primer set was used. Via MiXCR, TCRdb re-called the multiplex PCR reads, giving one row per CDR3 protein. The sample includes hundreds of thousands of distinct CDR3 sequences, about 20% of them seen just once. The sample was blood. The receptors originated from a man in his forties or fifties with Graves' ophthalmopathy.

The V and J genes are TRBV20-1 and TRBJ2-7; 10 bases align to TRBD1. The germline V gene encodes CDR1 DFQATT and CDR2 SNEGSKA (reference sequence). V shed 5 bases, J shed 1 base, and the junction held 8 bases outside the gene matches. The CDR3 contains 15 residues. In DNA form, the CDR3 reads TGCAGTGCTGGACCCGCGGACAGGGGGTCCTACGAGCAGTACTTC. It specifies CSAGPADRGSYEQYF.

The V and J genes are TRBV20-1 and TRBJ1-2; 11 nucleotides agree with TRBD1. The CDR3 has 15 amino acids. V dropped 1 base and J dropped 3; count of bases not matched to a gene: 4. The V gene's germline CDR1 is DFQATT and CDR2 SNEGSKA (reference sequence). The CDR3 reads CSARARTGGDYGYTF. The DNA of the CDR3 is TGCAGTGCTAGAGCCCGGACAGGGGGCGACTATGGCTACACCTTC.

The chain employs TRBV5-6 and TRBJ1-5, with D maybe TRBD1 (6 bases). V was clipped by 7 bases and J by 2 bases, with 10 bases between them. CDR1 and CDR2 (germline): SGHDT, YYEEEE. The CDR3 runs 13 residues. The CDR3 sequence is CASGSGGNQPQHF. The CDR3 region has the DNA TGTGCCAGCGGCTCAGGGGGCAATCAGCCCCAGCATTTT. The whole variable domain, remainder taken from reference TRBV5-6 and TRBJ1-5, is DAGVTQSPTHLIKTRGQQVTLRCSPKSGHDTVSWYQQALGQGPQFIFQYYEEEERQRGNFPDRFSGHQFPNYSSELNVNALLLGDSALYLCASGSGGNQPQHFGDGTRLSIL.

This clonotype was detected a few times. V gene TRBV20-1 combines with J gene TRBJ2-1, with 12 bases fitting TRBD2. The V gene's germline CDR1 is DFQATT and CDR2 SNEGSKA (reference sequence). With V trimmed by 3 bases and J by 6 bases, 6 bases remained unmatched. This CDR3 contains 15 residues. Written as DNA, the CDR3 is TGCAGTGCTAGCCTAGCGGGGGGGCCGGGCAATGAGCAGTTCTTC. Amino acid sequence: CSASLAGGPGNEQFF.